Below are 6 T cell receptor beta chains sequenced from a single sample in a study of identical twins. TCRdb processed the 5' RACE reads anew with MiXCR; each CDR3 protein has one entry. Of approximately 210,000 distinct CDR3 sequences listed, more than 15% are singletons. The same data also contributed to another study, on T cells expressing NK-cell markers.

The sample consisted of CD8+ T cells sorted from blood. These receptor sequences come from a woman aged 18 to 35 in good health.

This clonotype has only a few counts. V and J are TRBV9 and TRBJ2-7; D might be TRBD2 (6 bases). The CDR3 has 12 amino acids. Looked up from germline, CDR1 is SGDLS and CDR2 is YYNGEE. V lost 4 bases and J 6 bases, leaving 11 bases between the germline ends. CDR3 nucleotides: TGTGCCAGCAGCTTTCTCGGGGGCGAGCAGTACTTC. Protein product: CASSFLGGEQYF. Complete variable domain (other parts from reference TRBV9 and TRBJ2-7): DSGVTQTPKHLITATGQRVTLRCSPRSGDLSVYWYQQSLDQGLQFLIQYYNGEERAKGNILERFSAQQFPDLHSELNLSSLELGDSALYFCASSFLGGEQYFGPGTRLTVT.

There are a few counts of this clonotype. The genes are TRBV5-1 and TRBJ2-5; no definite D call. The CDR3 extends over 17 amino acids. Trimming left V 0 bases short and J 5 bases short, with 20 bases between. Per the germline V gene, CDR1 is SGHRS and CDR2 is YFSETQ. CDR3 DNA sequence: TGCGCCAGCAGCTTGGCTCGCCCCGTGAGATACGGCGAGACCCAGTACTTC. The encoded protein is CASSLARPVRYGETQYF.

This clonotype was observed a few times. The CDR3 loop is CSVIAGTGELFF. For the CDR3, the DNA is TGCAGCGTTATAGCGGGTACCGGGGAGCTGTTTTTT. The chain is built from TRBV29-1 and TRBJ2-2, with 7 bases lining up with TRBD2. This CDR3 is built from 12 residues. Germline lookup yields CDR1 SQVTM and CDR2 ANQGSEA. V trimming: 5 bases; J trimming: 5 bases; junction bases outside the gene matches: 2.

In its sample, this clonotype was seen a few times. The chain has TRBV29-1 and TRBJ2-7, with a possible D match to TRBD2 (6 bases). The CDR3 runs to 12 residues. The germline V and J ends were trimmed by 4 bases and 5 bases, with 12 bases remaining between them. The germline gives CDR1 SQVTM, CDR2 ANQGSEA. CDR3: CSVGRLGDEQYF. CDR3 DNA: TGCAGCGTTGGAAGACTAGGGGACGAGCAGTACTTC.

In its sample, this clonotype was seen a few times. This chain connects TRBV3-1 to TRBJ1-1; no clear D. Germline-derived CDR1 and CDR2 are LGHDT and YNNKEL (reference sequence). The V end was cut by 4 bases, the J end by 6 bases, with 24 bases between. This CDR3 spans 17 amino acids. In DNA, the CDR3 is TGTGCCAGCAGCCGAGATAGTTCCGGCACGTTAAACGCTGAAGCTTTCTTT. Its translation is CASSRDSSGTLNAEAFF.

In this sample, this clonotype turned up a few times. This chain joins TRBV20-1 and TRBJ2-3; D not certain. With 3 bases removed from V and 4 bases from J, the gap between germline ends came to 11 bases. CDR1 DFQATT and CDR2 SNEGSKA come from the germline V gene (reference sequence). This CDR3 has 13 residues. The CDR3 loop is CSASTGTSDTQYF. CDR3 DNA sequence: TGCAGTGCTAGCACGGGTACCTCAGATACGCAGTATTTT.